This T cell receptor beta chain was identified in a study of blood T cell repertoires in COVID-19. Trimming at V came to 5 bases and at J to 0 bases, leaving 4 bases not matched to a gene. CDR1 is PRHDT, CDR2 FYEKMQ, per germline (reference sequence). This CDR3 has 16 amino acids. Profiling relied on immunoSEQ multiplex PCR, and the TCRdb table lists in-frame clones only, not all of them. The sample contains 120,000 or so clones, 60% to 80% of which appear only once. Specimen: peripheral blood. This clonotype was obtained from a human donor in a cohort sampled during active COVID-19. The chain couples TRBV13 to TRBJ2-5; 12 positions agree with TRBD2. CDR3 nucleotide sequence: TGTGCCAGCAGCCTCCTAGCGGGGGGGGACCAAGAGACCCAGTACTTC. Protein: CASSLLAGGDQETQYF.